One and the same sample provided the 3 T cell receptor beta chains below, sequenced in a study of cytomegalovirus exposure and HLA in healthy donors. PCR used 60 Vbeta primers and 13 Jbeta primers. Only in-frame clones appear in the TCRdb table, and some are missing; sequencing was by immunoSEQ multiplex PCR. Among fewer than 150,000 clones listed, roughly 79% were seen once. The sequencing sample was made of PBMCs. The receptors shown here come from a male donor in good health and CMV-seronegative.

The J gene is TRBJ1-4, the V gene TRBV5-1; the D is unclear. CDR3 length equals 14 residues. The germline gives CDR1 SGHRS, CDR2 YFSETQ. Trimming took 5 bases from V and 0 from J, leaving 8 bases between them. The CDR3 is CASREDTTNEKLFF. In nucleotides, the CDR3 is TGCGCCAGCAGGGAGGATACAACTAATGAAAAACTGTTTTTT.

The chain links TRBV6-1 to TRBJ2-3; 10 bases align to TRBD1. CDR1 and CDR2 from the germline V gene are MNHNS and SASEGT. There are 15 residues in the CDR3. With V trimmed by 4 bases and J by 2 bases, 3 bases remained unmatched. CDR3 nucleotides: TGTGCCAGCAGTGCCGGGACAGGGGACACAGATACGCAGTATTTT. This codes for CASSAGTGDTDTQYF.

The V call is TRBV6-5, the J call TRBJ1-1; D might be TRBD1 (6 bases). Germline CDR1 and CDR2: MNHEY and SVGAGI. The V end lost 4 bases, the J end lost 0 bases, and 12 bases lay between the germline ends. CDR3 length: 15 residues. The CDR3 region has the DNA TGTGCCAGCAGTTGGGGGGGGGCGATGAACACTGAAGCTTTCTTT. This gives the protein CASSWGGAMNTEAFF.